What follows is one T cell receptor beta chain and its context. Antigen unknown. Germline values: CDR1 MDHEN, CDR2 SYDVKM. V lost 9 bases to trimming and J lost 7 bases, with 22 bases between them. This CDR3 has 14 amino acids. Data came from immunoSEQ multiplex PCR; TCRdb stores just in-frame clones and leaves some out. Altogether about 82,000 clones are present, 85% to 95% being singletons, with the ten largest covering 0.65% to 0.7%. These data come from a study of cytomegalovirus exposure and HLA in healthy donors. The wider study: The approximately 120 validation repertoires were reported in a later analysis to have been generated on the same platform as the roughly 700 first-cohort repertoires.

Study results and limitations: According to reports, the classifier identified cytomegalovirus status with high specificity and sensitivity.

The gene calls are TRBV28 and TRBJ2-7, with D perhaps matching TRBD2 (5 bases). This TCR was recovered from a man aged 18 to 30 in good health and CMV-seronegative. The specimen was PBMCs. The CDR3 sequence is CASRFAPAPGEQYF. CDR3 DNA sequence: TGTGCCAGTAGATTCGCCCCCGCCCCGGGGGAGCAGTACTTC.